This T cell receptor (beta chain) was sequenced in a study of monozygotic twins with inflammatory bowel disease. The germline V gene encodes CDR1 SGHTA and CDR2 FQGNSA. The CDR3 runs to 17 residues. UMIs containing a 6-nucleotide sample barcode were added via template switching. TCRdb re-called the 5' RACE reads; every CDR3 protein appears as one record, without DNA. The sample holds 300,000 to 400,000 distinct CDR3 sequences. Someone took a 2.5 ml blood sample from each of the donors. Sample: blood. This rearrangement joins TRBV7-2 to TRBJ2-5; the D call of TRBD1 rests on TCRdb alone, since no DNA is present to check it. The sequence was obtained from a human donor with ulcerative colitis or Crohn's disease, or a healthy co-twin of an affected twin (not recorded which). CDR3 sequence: CASSLGFRGYPQETQYF.